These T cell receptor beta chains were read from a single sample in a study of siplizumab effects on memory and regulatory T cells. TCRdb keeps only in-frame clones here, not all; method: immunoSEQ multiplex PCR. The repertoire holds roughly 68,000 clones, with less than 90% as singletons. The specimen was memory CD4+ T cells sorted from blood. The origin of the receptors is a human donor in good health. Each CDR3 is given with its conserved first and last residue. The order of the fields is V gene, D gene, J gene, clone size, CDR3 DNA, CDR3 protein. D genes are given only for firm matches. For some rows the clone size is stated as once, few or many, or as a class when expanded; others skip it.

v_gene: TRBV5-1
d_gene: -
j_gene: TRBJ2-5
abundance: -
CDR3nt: TGCGCCAGCAGCTTCCCAGATCAAGAGACCCAGTACTTC
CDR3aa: CASSFPDQETQYF

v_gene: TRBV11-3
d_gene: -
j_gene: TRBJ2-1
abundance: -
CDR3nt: TGTGCCAGCAGCCCCCGGGCGGGTACTCCTGAGCAGTTCTTC
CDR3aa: CASSPRAGTPEQFF

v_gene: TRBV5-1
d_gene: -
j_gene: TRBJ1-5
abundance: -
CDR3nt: TGCGCCAGCAGCTTGTCAGGGATCAATCAGCCCCAGCATTTT
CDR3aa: CASSLSGINQPQHF

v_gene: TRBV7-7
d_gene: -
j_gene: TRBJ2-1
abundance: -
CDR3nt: TGTGCCAGCAGCTTAGGGCGGGGCGACGAGCAGTTCTTC
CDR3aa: CASSLGRGDEQFF

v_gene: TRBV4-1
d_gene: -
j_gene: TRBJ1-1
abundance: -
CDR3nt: TGCGCCAGCAGCCAAACGCTACACCGATCGGGAAACACTGAAGCTTTCTTT
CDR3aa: CASSQTLHRSGNTEAFF

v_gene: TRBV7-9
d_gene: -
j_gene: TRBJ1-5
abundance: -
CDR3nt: TGTGCCAGCAGCTTATTGAATCAGCCCCAGCATTTT
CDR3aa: CASSLLNQPQHF

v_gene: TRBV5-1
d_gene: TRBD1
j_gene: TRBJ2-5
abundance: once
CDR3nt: TGCGCCAGCAGACCAGGACAGGGCCAAGAGACCCAGTACTTC
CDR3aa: CASRPGQGQETQYF

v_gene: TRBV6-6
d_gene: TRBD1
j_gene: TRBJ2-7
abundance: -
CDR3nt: TGTGCCAGCAGCCTAGCAGGGGACAGCCCCTACGAGCAGTACTTC
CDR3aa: CASSLAGDSPYEQYF

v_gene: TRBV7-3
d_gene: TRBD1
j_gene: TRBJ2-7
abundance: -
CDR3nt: TGTGTCAGCAGCTTGGGGACAGGTTACTCCTACGAGCAGTACTTC
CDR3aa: CVSSLGTGYSYEQYF

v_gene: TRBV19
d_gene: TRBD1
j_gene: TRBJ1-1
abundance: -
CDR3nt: TGTGCCAGTATAGGCAGGGGGTACACTGAAGCTTTCTTT
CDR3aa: CASIGRGYTEAFF

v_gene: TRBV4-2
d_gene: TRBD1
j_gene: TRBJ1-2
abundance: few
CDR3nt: TGTGCCAGCAGCCAAGATTTGGCACCCGGGACAGGGCTGAATGGCTACACCTTC
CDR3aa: CASSQDLAPGTGLNGYTF